The 13 T cell receptor beta chains below come from one sample, sequenced in a study of long-term antiretroviral therapy in people with HIV (dated 2022 in TCRdb). Sequencing of the TRB variable region was done with the immunoSEQ hsTCRB v3.0 assay at survey level resolution. Here the immuneACCESS table is served through TCRdb, limited to in-frame sequences with V and J called. Missing clones are a known gap in these copies; in checked studies unresolved V genes cover under half, and the rest lacks a known reason. Here the sample has tens of thousands of clones; around three quarters occur a single time. In total, the top ten clones hold approximately 10% of the sample. Sequencing was performed on unsorted PBMCs, taken 1.1 years before starting antiretroviral therapy. The receptor source for this set is a woman in her thirties or forties with HIV.

This chain joins TRBV6-1 and TRBJ2-7, with TRBD2 identical over 9 bases. With 6 bases clipped from V and 6 bases from J, the junction kept 6 bases outside the gene matches. The V gene's germline CDR1 is MNHNS and CDR2 SASEGT. The CDR3 runs 13 residues. CDR3 coding DNA: TGTGCCAGCAGAGGCGGGGGGGCCGGCGAGCAGTACTTC. It translates to CASRGGGAGEQYF.

This rearrangement joins TRBV5-8 to TRBJ1-2; D is unclear. The V and J ends lost 2 bases and 2 bases respectively, with 10 bases between them. In germline, CDR1 is SGHTS, CDR2 YDEGEE. CDR3 length: 14 residues. The CDR3 DNA follows: TGTGCCAGCAGCTTCCGGACCGGGAACTATGGCTACACCTTC. This translates into CASSFRTGNYGYTF. The full variable domain, completed using reference TRBV5-8 and TRBJ1-2, is EAGVTQSPTHLIKTRGQQATLRCSPISGHTSVYWYQQALGLGLQFLLWYDEGEERNRGNFPPRFSGRQFPNYSSELNVNALELEDSALYLCASSFRTGNYGYTFGSGTRLTVV.

The chain joins TRBV30 to TRBJ1-1, with 7 bases that match TRBD1. Germline assignment: CDR1 GTSNPN and CDR2 SVGIG (reference sequence). The V and J ends lost 4 bases and 0 bases, in that order; junction bases with no gene match: 8. The CDR3 extends over 15 amino acids. CDR3: CAWKGGLTMNTEAFF. For the CDR3, the DNA is TGTGCCTGGAAAGGGGGCCTGACCATGAACACTGAAGCTTTCTTT.

This clone was found a few times. This chain connects TRBV19 to TRBJ1-2; D might be TRBD1 (6 bases). The CDR3 is made up of 13 amino acids. The V and J ends lost 6 bases and 7 bases respectively, with 15 bases between them. Germline assignment: CDR1 LNHDA and CDR2 SQIVND (reference sequence). For the CDR3, the DNA is TGTGCCAGTAGATATGGGGGCGCGGGTGGCTACACCTTC. Protein product: CASRYGGAGGYTF.

This chain connects TRBV2 to TRBJ1-5; 7 bases are shared with TRBD1. Germline-derived CDR1 and CDR2 are SNHLY and FYNNEI. V dropped 10 bases and J dropped 3; count of bases not matched to a gene: 6. The CDR3 covers 13 residues. The CDR3 coding sequence is TGTGCCACCCAGGGACAGCTCAATCAGCCCCAGCATTTT. It is translated as CATQGQLNQPQHF.

The V gene is TRBV7-2, the J gene TRBJ1-4, with D uncertain. The CDR3 spans 15 residues. Germline values: CDR1 SGHTA, CDR2 FQGNSA. The V and J ends lost 5 bases and 4 bases respectively, with 14 bases between them. In DNA form, the CDR3 reads TGTGCCAGCAGCAAACGACGGTCAATTAATGAAAAACTGTTTTTT. This sequence encodes CASSKRRSINEKLFF.

V is TRBV30 and J is TRBJ1-5; D possibly corresponds to TRBD1 (5 bases). The CDR3 length is 15 residues. V gave up 0 bases and J gave up 4 bases, with 13 bases separating them. The V gene's germline CDR1 is GTSNPN and CDR2 SVGIG (reference sequence). CDR3 bases: TGTGCCTGGAGTGTACCCGTGACAGCTAATCAGCCCCAGCATTTT. Translated: CAWSVPVTANQPQHF.

The chain links TRBV5-1 to TRBJ2-4; 10 bases agree with TRBD1. V trimming: 4 bases; J trimming: 8 bases; junction bases outside the gene matches: 6. Germline V gene sequence: CDR1 SGHRS, CDR2 YFSETQ. The CDR3 contains 14 residues. CDR3 sequence (DNA): TGCGCCAGCAGCACACGACAGGGGGCGGACATTCAGTACTTC. Its translation: CASSTRQGADIQYF.

The chain's CDR3 is CASSSGQRFNQPQHF. As DNA, the CDR3 is TGTGCCAGTAGTTCGGGACAGAGATTCAATCAGCCCCAGCATTTT. The chain carries TRBV19 and TRBJ1-5; 7 bases are shared with TRBD1. The CDR3 length is 15 residues. With V trimmed by 5 bases and J by 3 bases, 7 bases remained unmatched. Looked up from germline, CDR1 is LNHDA and CDR2 is SQIVND (reference sequence).

V and J are TRBV2 and TRBJ1-1; the D is unclear. The V and J ends lost 3 bases and 1 base respectively, with 6 bases between them. This CDR3 has 13 amino acids. Germline lookup yields CDR1 SNHLY and CDR2 FYNNEI. The CDR3 loop is CASSDEGNTEAFF. The CDR3 DNA reads TGTGCCAGCAGTGATGAAGGGAACACTGAAGCTTTCTTT. Drawing the rest from reference TRBV2 and TRBJ1-1, the complete variable domain is EPEVTQTPSHQVTQMGQEVILRCVPISNHLYFYWYRQILGQKVEFLVSFYNNEISEKSEIFDDQFSVERPDGSNFTLKIRSTKLEDSAMYFCASSDEGNTEAFFGQGTRLTVV.

This sequence joins TRBV10-3 and TRBJ2-3; D is unclear. The CDR3 runs 14 residues. The germline V and J ends were trimmed by 4 bases and 5 bases, with 13 bases remaining between them. Germline V gene lookup returns CDR1 ENHRY and CDR2 SYGVKD. The CDR3 is CAISVGPTGDTQYF. In DNA, the CDR3 is TGTGCCATCAGTGTCGGACCCACGGGAGATACGCAGTATTTT.

This clone rates as medium-sized. The V gene is TRBV7-9, the J gene TRBJ2-7; 10 nucleotides line up with TRBD2. There are 14 residues in the CDR3. In germline, CDR1 is SEHNR, CDR2 FQNEAQ (reference sequence). V lost 4 bases, J lost 4 bases, and 4 bases stayed unmatched. CDR3 bases: TGTGCCAGCAGCTCTCTAGCGGGAGTTTACGAGCAGTACTTC. Residues: CASSSLAGVYEQYF.

This chain connects TRBV5-1 to TRBJ2-1; 12 positions agree with TRBD2. Germline CDR1 SGHRS, CDR2 YFSETQ. The CDR3 sequence is 21 residues long. V dropped 0 bases and J dropped 5; count of bases not matched to a gene: 18. The CDR3 nucleotides are TGCGCCAGCAGCTTGGCCTCGACTAGCGGGGGTTTCCGCCCCCACCACAATGAGCAGTTCTTC. Protein product: CASSLASTSGGFRPHHNEQFF.